One T cell receptor (beta chain) is described in this entry. As yet, its antigen is unknown. V shed 1 base, J shed 5 bases, and the junction held 8 bases outside the gene matches. Germline V gives CDR1 KGHSH, CDR2 LQKENI. This CDR3 has 16 residues. The 5'RACE template-switching step produced TCR cDNA and added a universal primer site and UMIs. TCRdb recomputed calls from the 5' RACE reads with MiXCR, one row per CDR3 protein. The table shows 250,000 or so distinct CDR3 sequences, with less than 9% occurring only once. The data belong to a study of T cells after yellow fever vaccination. Regarding the study as a whole: Primary-vaccination clones mostly resurfaced post-booster (approximately 96% CD4, more than 85% CD8). Faster peaking, at day 5 versus 15, marked a secondary response that was weaker. The study noted that FACS-sorted repertoires could contain abundant clonotypes contaminating from the bulk population.

This sequence was found in a young man who received the YFV17D yellow fever vaccine. The V and J genes are TRBV18 and TRBJ2-7, with 10 bases matching TRBD1. The source was CD4+ T cells sorted from PBMCs, collected 15 days after the yellow fever booster vaccination. For the CDR3, the DNA is TGTGCCAGCTCACCACGGGGACAGGGGATAATCCACGAGCAGTACTTC. This encodes CASSPRGQGIIHEQYF.